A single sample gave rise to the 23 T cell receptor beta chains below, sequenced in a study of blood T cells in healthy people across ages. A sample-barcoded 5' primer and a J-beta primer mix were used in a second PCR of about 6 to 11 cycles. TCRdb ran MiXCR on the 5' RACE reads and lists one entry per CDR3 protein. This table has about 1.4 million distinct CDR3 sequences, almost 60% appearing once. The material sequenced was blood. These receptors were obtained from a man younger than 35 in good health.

In DNA, the CDR3 is TGTGCCAGTAAACAGGGGGCACAAGAGACCCAGTACTTC. Encoded protein: CASKQGAQETQYF. This chain links TRBV19 with TRBJ2-5; 9 bases align to TRBD1. Per germline, CDR1 LNHDA and CDR2 SQIVND (reference sequence). This CDR3 is built from 13 residues. V lost 7 bases and J lost 2; bases outside the gene matches: 2. The whole variable domain, remainder taken from reference TRBV19 and TRBJ2-5, is DGGITQSPKYLFRKEGQNVTLSCEQNLNHDAMYWYRQDPGQGLRLIYYSQIVNDFQKGDIAEGYSVSREKKESFPLTVTSAQKNPTAFYLCASKQGAQETQYFGPGTRLLVL.

The CDR3: CASSLGSGLADVYEQYF. DNA of the CDR3: TGTGCCAGCAGCTTAGGATCTGGACTAGCGGACGTCTACGAGCAGTACTTC. This chain connects TRBV7-4 to TRBJ2-7, with 10 positions matching TRBD2. Germline V gene sequence: CDR1 SGHVT, CDR2 SQSDAQ. The ends lost 1 base at V and 3 bases at J; junction bases unmatched: 9. The CDR3 length is 17 residues. Full variable domain (outside the CDR3, taken from reference TRBV7-4 and TRBJ2-7): GAGVSQSPRYKVAKRGRDVALRCDSISGHVTLYWYRQTLGQGSEVLTYSQSDAQRDKSGRPSGRFSAERPERSVSTLKIQRTEQGDSAVYLCASSLGSGLADVYEQYFGPGTRLTVT.

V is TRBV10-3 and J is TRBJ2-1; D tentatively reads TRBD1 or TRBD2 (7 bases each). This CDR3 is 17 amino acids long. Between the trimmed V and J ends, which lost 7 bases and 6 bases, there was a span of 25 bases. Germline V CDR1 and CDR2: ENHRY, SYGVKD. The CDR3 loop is CAITNDRVGTTRNEQFF. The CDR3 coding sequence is TGTGCCATCACTAACGACAGGGTCGGGACTACACGCAATGAGCAGTTCTTC.

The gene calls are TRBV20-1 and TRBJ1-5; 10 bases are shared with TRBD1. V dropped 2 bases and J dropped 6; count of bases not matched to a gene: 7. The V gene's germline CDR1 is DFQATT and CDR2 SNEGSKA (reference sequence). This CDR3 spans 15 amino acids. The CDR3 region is CSARRDRGVGQPQHF. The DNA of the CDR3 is TGCAGTGCTAGAAGGGACAGGGGCGTAGGTCAGCCCCAGCATTTT.

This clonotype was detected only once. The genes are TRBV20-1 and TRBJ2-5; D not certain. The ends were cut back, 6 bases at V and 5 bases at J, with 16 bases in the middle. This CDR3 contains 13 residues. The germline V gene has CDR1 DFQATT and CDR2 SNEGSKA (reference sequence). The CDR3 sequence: CSAPEPVGETQYF. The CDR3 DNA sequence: TGCAGTGCCCCTGAGCCAGTCGGGGAGACCCAGTACTTC.

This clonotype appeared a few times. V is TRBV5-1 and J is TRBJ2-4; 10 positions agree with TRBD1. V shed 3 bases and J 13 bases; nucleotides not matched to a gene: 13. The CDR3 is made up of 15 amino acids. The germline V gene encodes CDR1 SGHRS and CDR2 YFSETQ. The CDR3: CASSSTGGGSREQYF. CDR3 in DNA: TGCGCCAGCAGCTCGACAGGGGGCGGTTCACGGGAGCAGTACTTC.

The CDR3 sequence is CASSLGLQGNQETQYF. The CDR3 DNA reads as TGCGCCAGCAGCTTGGGGCTCCAGGGGAACCAAGAGACCCAGTACTTC. The V and J genes are TRBV5-1 and TRBJ2-5, with D possibly matching TRBD1 (6 bases). Trimming left V 0 bases short and J 0 bases short, with 12 bases between. Germline CDR1 is SGHRS and CDR2 is YFSETQ. The CDR3 totals 16 residues.

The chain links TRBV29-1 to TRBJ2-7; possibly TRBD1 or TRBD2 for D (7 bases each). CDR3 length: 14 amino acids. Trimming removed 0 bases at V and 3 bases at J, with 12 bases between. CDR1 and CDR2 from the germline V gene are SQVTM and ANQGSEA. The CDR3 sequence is CSVEDRGGRYEQYF. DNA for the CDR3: TGCAGCGTTGAAGACAGGGGGGGCCGCTACGAGCAGTACTTC.

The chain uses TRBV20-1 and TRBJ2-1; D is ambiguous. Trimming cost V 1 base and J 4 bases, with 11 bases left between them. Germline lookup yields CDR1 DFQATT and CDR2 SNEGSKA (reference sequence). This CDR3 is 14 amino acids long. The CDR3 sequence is CSARVWEGYNEQFF. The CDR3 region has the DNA TGCAGTGCTAGAGTGTGGGAAGGATACAATGAGCAGTTCTTC.

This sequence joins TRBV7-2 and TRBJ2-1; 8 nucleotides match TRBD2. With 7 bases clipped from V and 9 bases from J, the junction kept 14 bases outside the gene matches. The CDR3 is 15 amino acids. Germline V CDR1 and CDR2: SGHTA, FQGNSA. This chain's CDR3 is CASNTGGIIAFEQFF. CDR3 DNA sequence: TGTGCCAGCAACACGGGGGGGATCATTGCATTTGAGCAGTTCTTC.

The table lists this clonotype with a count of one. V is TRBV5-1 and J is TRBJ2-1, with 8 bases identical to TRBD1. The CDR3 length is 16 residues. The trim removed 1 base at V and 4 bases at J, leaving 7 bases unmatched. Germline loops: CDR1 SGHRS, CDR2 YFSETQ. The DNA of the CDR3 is TGCGCCAGCAGCTTGACCGGGACAGGAATATACAATGAGCAGTTCTTC. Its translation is CASSLTGTGIYNEQFF.

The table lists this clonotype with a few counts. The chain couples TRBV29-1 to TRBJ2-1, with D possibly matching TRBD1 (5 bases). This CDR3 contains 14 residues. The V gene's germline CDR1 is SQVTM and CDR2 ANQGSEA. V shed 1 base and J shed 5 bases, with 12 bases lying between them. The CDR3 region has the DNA TGCAGCGTTGAAGTATACAGGCCAGACAATGAGCAGTTCTTC. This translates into CSVEVYRPDNEQFF.

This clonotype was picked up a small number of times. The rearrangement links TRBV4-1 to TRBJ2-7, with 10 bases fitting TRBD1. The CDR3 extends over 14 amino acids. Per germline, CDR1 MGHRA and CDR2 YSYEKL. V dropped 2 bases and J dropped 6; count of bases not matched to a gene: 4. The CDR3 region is CASSQWTGGGEQYF. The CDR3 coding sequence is TGCGCCAGCAGCCAATGGACAGGGGGAGGCGAGCAGTACTTC.

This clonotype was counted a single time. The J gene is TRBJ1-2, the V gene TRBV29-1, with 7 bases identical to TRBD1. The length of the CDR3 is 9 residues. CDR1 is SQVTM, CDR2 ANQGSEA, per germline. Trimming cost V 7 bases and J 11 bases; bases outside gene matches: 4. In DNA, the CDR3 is TGCAGCGCCGGGACAGAATACACCTTC. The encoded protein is CSAGTEYTF.

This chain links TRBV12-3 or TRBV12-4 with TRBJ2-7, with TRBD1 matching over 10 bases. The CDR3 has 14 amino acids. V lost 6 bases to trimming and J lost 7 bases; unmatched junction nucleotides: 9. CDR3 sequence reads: CASSRTGGDIEQYF. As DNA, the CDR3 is TGTGCCAGCAGCAGGACAGGGGGGGATATTGAGCAGTACTTC.

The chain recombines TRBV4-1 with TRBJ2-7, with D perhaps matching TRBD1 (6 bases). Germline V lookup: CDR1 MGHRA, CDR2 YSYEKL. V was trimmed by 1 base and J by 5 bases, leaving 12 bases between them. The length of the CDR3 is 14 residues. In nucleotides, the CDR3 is TGCGCCAGCAGCCAAGTGCAGGGGACCGACGAGCAGTACTTC. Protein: CASSQVQGTDEQYF.

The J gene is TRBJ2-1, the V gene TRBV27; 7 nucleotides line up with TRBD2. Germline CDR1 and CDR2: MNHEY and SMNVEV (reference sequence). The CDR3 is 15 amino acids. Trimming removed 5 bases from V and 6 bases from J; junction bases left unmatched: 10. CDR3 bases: TGTGCCAGCAGTGGACTAGGGACTATGGGCAATGAGCAGTTCTTC. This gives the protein CASSGLGTMGNEQFF.

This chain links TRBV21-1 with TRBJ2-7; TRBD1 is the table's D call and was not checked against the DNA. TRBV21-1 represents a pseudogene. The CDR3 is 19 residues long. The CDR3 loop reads CASSKAAITGTVSVNEQYF. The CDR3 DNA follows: TGTGCCAGCAGCAAAGCGGCTATCACAGGTACGGTTTCGGTCAACGAGCAGTACTTC.

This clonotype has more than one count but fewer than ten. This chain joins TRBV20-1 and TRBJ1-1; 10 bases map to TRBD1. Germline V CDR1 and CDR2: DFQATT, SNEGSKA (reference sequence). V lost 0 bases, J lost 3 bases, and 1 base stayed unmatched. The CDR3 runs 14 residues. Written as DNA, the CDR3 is TGCAGTGCTAGAGATGGGACAGGGGACACTGAAGCTTTCTTT. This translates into CSARDGTGDTEAFF.

The CDR3 sequence is CASSFRQTGTGSRDTQYF. The CDR3 nucleotides are TGTGCCAGCAGCTTCCGACAAACCGGGACAGGGAGTAGAGATACGCAGTATTTT. The rearrangement joins TRBV11-1 to TRBJ2-3, with TRBD1 identical over 9 bases. V shed 3 bases and J 5 bases; nucleotides not matched to a gene: 15. Germline CDR1 reads SGHAT; CDR2 reads FQDESV (reference sequence). The CDR3 consists of 18 residues.

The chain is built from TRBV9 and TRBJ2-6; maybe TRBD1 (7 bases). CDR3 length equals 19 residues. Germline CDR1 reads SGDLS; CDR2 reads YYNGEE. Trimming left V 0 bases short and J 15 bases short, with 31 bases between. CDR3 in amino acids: CASSVDPGGPTLGDISLTF. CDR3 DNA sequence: TGTGCCAGCAGCGTAGATCCAGGGGGGCCAACTCTTGGAGACATATCCCTGACTTTC.

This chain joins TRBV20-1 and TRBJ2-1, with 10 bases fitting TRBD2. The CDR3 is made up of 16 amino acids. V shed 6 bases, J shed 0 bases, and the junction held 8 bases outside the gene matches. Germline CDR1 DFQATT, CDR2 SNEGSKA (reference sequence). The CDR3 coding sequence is TGCAGTGCAAAAGCTAGCGGGGGCTACTCCTACAATGAGCAGTTCTTC. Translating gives CSAKASGGYSYNEQFF.

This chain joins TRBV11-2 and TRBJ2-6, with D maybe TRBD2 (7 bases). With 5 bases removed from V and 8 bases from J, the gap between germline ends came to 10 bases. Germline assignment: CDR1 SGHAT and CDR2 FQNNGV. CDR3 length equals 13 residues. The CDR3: CASSSGTPNVLTF. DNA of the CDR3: TGTGCCAGCAGCAGCGGGACACCCAACGTCCTGACTTTC.